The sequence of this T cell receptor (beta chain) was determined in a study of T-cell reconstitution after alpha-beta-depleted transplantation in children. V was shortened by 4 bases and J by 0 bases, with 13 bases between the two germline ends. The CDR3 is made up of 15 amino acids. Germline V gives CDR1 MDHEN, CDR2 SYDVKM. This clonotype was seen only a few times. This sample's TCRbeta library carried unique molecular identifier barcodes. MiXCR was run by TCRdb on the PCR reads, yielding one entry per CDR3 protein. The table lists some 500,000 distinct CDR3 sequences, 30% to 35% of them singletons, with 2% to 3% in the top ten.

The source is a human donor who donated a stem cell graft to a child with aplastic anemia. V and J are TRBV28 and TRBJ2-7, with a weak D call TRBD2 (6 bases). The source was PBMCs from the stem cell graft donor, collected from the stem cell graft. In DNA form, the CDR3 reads TGTGCCAGCAGTTACCGGGACTTGAGCTCCTACGAGCAGTACTTC. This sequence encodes CASSYRDLSSYEQYF. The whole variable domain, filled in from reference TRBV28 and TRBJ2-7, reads DVKVTQSSRYLVKRTGEKVFLECVQDMDHENMFWYRQDPGLGLRLIYFSYDVKMKEKGDIPEGYSVSREKKERFSLILESASTNQTSMYLCASSYRDLSSYEQYFGPGTRLTVT.